Listed here is a single T cell receptor beta chain. The antigen is unknown. This specimen belongs to a study of early T cells in non-severe SARS-CoV-2 infection. Background on the study: It was bulk RNA from unsorted whole blood that was sequenced, and the chains were unpaired.

Whole-study results and caveats: The study's VDJdb matching favored anti-spike CD8 responses and missed private and CD4 specificities.

Trimming stripped 3 bases from V and 4 bases from J, with 12 bases between. The CDR3 spans 14 residues. MiXCR, applied by TCRdb to the 5' RACE reads, yields one record per CDR3 protein. The sample comprises 55,000 to 65,000 distinct CDR3 sequences, about 14% of which are singletons, and over 4% rests with the top ten. The TCR originated in an adult who was a healthcare worker with PCR-confirmed SARS-CoV-2 infection or an uninfected control (not recorded which). The chain links TRBV12-3 or TRBV12-4 to TRBJ1-1; tentative D call: TRBD1 (5 bases). The sequencing here drew on whole blood, taken at baseline. CDR3 coding DNA: TGTGCCAGCAGTTTCAGTTCAGGGCGCACTGAAGCTTTCTTT. Translation gives CASSFSSGRTEAFF.